A single sample gave rise to the 5 T cell receptor beta chains below, sequenced in a study of blood T cell repertoires in COVID-19. TCRdb's copy holds only in-frame clones and misses some; the assay was immunoSEQ multiplex PCR. The sample gives around 180,000 clones, about four fifths of which show up once; around 12% is in the top ten. Sequencing was carried out using PBMCs or T cells enriched from blood (not recorded which). These receptors were collected from a man aged 50 to 60 who had recovered from COVID-19.

This rearrangement joins TRBV5-1 to TRBJ2-5, with D perhaps matching TRBD2 (6 bases). The ends were cut back, 6 bases at V and 2 bases at J, with 17 bases in the middle. Germline-derived CDR1 and CDR2 are SGHRS and YFSETQ. The length of the CDR3 is 15 residues. Written as DNA, the CDR3 is TGCGCCAGCACCCGGTCATCGAGCGGGCAAGAGACCCAGTACTTC. It specifies CASTRSSSGQETQYF.

This chain uses TRBV6-8 with TRBJ1-5; D is unresolved. The CDR3 has 17 residues. Trimming shortened V by 0 bases and J by 3 bases, and 15 bases separated the two germline ends. CDR1 MNHGY and CDR2 SAAAGT come from the germline V gene. The DNA of the CDR3 is TGTGCCAGCAGTTACTCTCGGGTGGGTCGCGACAATCAGCCCCAGCATTTT. This translates into CASSYSRVGRDNQPQHF.

This chain connects TRBV6-1 to TRBJ2-7; tentative D call: TRBD1 (6 bases). Trimming stripped 0 bases from V and 3 bases from J, with 12 bases between. This CDR3 has 15 amino acids. Germline V gene data show CDR1 as MNHNS and CDR2 as SASEGT. For the CDR3, the DNA is TGTGCCAGCAGTGAAGCTGGGCAGGGGTTCTACGAGCAGTACTTC. Translated, it gives CASSEAGQGFYEQYF.

The gene calls are TRBV11-2 and TRBJ2-2, with D possibly being TRBD1 (6 bases). Germline V CDR1 and CDR2: SGHAT, FQNNGV. The V gene lost 6 bases and the J gene lost 6 bases, with 11 bases spanning the gap. The CDR3 contains 13 residues. The chain's CDR3 is CASRPTGAGELFF. The CDR3 DNA reads TGTGCCAGCAGACCGACAGGCGCCGGGGAGCTGTTTTTT.

A remark on this clone: Other DNA sequences of this sample code for an identical CDR3. The gene calls are TRBV9 and TRBJ2-5, with D perhaps TRBD2 (6 bases). The CDR3 is 15 amino acids. Looked up from germline, CDR1 is SGDLS and CDR2 is YYNGEE. Trimming removed 0 bases at V and 0 bases at J, with 9 bases between. As DNA, the CDR3 is TGTGCCAGCAGCGTAGGGGCGGGGAACCAAGAGACCCAGTACTTC. Protein sequence: CASSVGAGNQETQYF.